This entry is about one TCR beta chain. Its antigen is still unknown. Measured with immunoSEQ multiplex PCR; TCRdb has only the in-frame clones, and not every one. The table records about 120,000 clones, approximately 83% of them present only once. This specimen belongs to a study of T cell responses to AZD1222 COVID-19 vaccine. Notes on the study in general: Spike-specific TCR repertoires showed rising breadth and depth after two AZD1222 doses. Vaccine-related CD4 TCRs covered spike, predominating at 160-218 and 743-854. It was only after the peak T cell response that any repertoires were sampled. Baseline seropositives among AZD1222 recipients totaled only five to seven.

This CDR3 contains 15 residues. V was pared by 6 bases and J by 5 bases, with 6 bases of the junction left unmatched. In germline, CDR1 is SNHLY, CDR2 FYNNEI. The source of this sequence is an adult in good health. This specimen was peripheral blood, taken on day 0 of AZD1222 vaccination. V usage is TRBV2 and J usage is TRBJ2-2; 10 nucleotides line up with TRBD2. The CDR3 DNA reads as TGTGCCAGCAGGGGGCTAGCGGGGGCGACCGGGGAGCTGTTTTTT. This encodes CASRGLAGATGELFF.